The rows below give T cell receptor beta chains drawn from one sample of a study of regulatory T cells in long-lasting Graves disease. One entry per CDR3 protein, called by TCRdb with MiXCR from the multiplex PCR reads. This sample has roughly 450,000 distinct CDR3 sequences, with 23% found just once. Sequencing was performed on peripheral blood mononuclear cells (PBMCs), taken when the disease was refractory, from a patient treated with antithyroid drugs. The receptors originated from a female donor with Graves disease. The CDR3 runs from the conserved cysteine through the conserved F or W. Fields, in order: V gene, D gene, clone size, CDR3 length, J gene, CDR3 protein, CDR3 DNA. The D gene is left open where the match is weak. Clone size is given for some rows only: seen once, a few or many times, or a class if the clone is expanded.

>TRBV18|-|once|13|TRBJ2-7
CASSPLGINEQYF
TGTGCCAGCTCACCACTAGGGATAAACGAGCAGTACTTC
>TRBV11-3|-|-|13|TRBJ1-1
CASGSPRRVEAFF
TGTGCCAGCGGCTCCCCCCGAAGGGTTGAAGCTTTCTTT
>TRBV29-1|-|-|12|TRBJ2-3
CSVKTGTDTQYF
TGCAGCGTTAAGACCGGCACAGATACGCAGTATTTT
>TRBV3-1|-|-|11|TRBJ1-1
CASQERGYPFF
TGTGCCAGCCAAGAGCGCGGGTACCCTTTCTTT
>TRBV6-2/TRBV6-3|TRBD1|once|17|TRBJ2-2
CASSGPTGAMNTGELFF
TGTGCCAGCAGTGGCCCGACAGGGGCAATGAACACCGGGGAGCTGTTTTTT
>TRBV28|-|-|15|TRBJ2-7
CASSLARRQRYEQYF
TGTGCCAGCAGTTTAGCTCGTCGACAGCGCTACGAGCAGTACTTC
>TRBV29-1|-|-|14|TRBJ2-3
CSVEGGPSADTQYF
TGCAGCGTTGAAGGCGGACCCTCCGCAGATACGCAGTATTTT
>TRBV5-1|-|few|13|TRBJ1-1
CASSLEPGYEAFF
TGCGCCAGCAGCTTGGAACCGGGTTATGAAGCTTTCTTT
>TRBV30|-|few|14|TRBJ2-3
CAWREAGQTDTQYF
TGTGCCTGGAGAGAAGCGGGCCAGACAGATACGCAGTATTTT
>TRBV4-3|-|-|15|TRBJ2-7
CASSQKGTVGYEQYF
TGCGCCAGCAGCCAAAAAGGGACGGTCGGCTACGAGCAGTACTTC
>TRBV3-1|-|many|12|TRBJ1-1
CASSQRRTEAFF
TGTGCCAGCAGCCAAAGGCGTACTGAAGCTTTCTTT
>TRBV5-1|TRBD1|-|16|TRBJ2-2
CASSPNPTGYSGELFF
TGCGCCAGCAGCCCAAACCCGACAGGGTATTCCGGGGAGCTGTTTTTT
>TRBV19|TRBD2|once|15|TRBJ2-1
CASSTGTSGSDEQFF
TGTGCCAGTAGTACAGGGACTAGCGGGAGCGATGAGCAGTTCTTC
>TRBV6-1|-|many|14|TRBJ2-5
CASSAGPAQETQYF
TGTGCCAGCAGTGCGGGACCCGCCCAAGAGACCCAGTACTTC
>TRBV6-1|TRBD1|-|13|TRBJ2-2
CATKTGGAGELFF
TGTGCCACCAAGACAGGGGGTGCCGGGGAGCTGTTTTTT
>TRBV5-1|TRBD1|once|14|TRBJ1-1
CASSFIQGVTEAFF
TGCGCCAGCAGCTTCATACAGGGGGTCACTGAAGCTTTCTTT
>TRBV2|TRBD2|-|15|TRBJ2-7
CASSSRSSGAYEQYF
TGTGCCAGCAGTAGTAGGTCTAGCGGGGCCTACGAGCAGTACTTC
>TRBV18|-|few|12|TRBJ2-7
CASSPTNYEQYF
TGTGCCAGCTCACCGACTAACTACGAGCAGTACTTC
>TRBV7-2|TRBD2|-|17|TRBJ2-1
CASSTQTSGTWKNEQFF
TGTGCCAGCAGCACCCAGACTAGCGGGACGTGGAAAAATGAGCAGTTCTTC
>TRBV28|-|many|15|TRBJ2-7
CASSFVRRMSYEQYF
TGTGCCAGCAGTTTTGTCAGGCGGATGTCCTACGAGCAGTACTTC
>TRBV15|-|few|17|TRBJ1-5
CATSRENVDYSNQPQHF
TGTGCCACCAGCAGAGAGAATGTGGATTATAGCAATCAGCCCCAGCATTTT
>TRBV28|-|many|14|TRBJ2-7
CASRAGPPSYEQYF
TGTGCCAGCAGAGCGGGTCCGCCCTCCTACGAGCAGTACTTC
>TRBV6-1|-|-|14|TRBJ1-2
CASSNAGTGGGYTF
TGTGCCAGCAGCAATGCGGGGACTGGGGGTGGCTACACCTTC
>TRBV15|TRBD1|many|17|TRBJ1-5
CATSRAPNRGQVEPQHF
TGTGCCACCAGCAGAGCTCCTAACAGGGGGCAGGTTGAGCCCCAGCATTTT
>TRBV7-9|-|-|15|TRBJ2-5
CASSLEGNFGETQYF
TGTGCCAGCAGCTTAGAGGGCAATTTTGGTGAGACCCAGTACTTC
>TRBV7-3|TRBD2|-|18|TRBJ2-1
CASSPIPPGIAGVNEQFF
TGTGCCAGCAGCCCCATCCCCCCGGGGATAGCGGGAGTGAATGAGCAGTTCTTC
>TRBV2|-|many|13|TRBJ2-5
CASSRDLGETQYF
TGTGCCAGCAGTCGGGACCTTGGGGAGACCCAGTACTTC
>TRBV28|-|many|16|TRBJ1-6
CASSSDESSYNSPLHF
TGTGCCAGCAGTTCGGACGAGAGCTCCTATAATTCACCCCTCCACTTT
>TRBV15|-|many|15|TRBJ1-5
CATSRRQNSNQPQHF
TGTGCCACCAGCAGACGACAGAATAGCAATCAGCCCCAGCATTTT
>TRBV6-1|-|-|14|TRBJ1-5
CASTDGPLNQPQHF
TGTGCCAGCACCGACGGGCCCCTTAATCAGCCCCAGCATTTT
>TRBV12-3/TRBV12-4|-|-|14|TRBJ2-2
CASTPPPNTGELFF
TGTGCCAGCACCCCCCCACCGAACACCGGGGAGCTGTTTTTT
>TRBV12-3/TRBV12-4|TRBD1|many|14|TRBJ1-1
CASSLLQGGTEAFF
TGTGCCAGCAGTTTACTACAGGGGGGCACTGAAGCTTTCTTT
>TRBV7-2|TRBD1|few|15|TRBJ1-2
CASSERTGWNYGYTF
TGTGCCAGCAGCGAACGGACAGGGTGGAACTATGGCTACACCTTC
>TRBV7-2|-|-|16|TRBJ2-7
CASSSIGGPKSDEQYF
TGTGCCAGCAGCTCGATCGGCGGGCCTAAATCCGACGAGCAGTACTTC
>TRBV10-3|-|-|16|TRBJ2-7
CAISDPDGFISYEQYF
TGTGCCATCAGTGACCCGGACGGATTTATTTCCTACGAGCAGTACTTC
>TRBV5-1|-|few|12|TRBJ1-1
CASSSFQGEAFF
TGCGCCAGCAGCTCGTTTCAGGGGGAAGCTTTCTTT
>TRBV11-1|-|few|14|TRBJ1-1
CASSLANSGTEAFF
TGTGCCAGCAGCTTAGCGAACAGCGGCACTGAAGCTTTCTTT
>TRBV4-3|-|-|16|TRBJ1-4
CASSQEVGGRYEKLFF
TGCGCCAGCAGCCAAGAGGTGGGCGGACGTTATGAAAAACTGTTTTTT
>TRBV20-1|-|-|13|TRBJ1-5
CSVGVNSNQPQHF
TGCAGTGTAGGTGTTAATAGCAATCAGCCCCAGCATTTT
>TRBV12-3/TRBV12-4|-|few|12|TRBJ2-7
CASSILLSGQYF
TGTGCCAGCAGTATTCTACTGAGCGGGCAGTACTTC
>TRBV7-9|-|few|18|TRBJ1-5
CASSHVTGVGVEVQPQHF
TGTGCCAGCAGCCATGTGACGGGGGTCGGGGTTGAAGTACAGCCCCAGCATTTT
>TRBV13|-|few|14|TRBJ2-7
CASSSRDSIREQYF
TGTGCCAGCAGCTCGCGGGACAGCATTCGCGAGCAGTACTTC
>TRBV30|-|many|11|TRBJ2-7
CAWKGLDYQYF
TGTGCCTGGAAGGGACTGGATTACCAGTACTTC
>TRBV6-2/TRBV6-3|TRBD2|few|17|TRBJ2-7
CASSYEVGGLVASEQYF
TGTGCCAGCAGTTACGAAGTGGGGGGACTAGTCGCTTCCGAGCAGTACTTC
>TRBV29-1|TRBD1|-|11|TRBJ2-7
CSVVGQREQYF
TGCAGCGTTGTGGGACAGCGCGAGCAGTACTTC
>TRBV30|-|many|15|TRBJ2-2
CAWSVPETVTGELFF
TGTGCCTGGAGTGTACCCGAGACGGTGACCGGGGAGCTGTTTTTT
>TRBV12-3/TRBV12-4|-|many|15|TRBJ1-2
CASRPRRASNYGYTF
TGTGCCAGCAGACCGAGGCGGGCCTCTAACTATGGCTACACCTTC
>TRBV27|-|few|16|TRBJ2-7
CASSLYSGGKSGEQYF
TGTGCCAGCAGTTTGTATTCTGGGGGGAAAAGTGGCGAGCAGTACTTC
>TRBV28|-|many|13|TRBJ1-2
CASSFTPGYGYTF
TGTGCCAGCAGTTTTACACCCGGCTATGGCTACACCTTC
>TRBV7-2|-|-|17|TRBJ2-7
CASSLVPGQLSSYEQYF
TGTGCCAGCAGCTTAGTCCCTGGACAGTTGAGCTCCTACGAGCAGTACTTC
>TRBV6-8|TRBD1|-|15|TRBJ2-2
CASSRDRGSPGELFF
TGTGCCAGCAGCCGAGACAGGGGGTCACCGGGGGAGCTGTTTTTT
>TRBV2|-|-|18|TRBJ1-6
CASSLKAGVLSYNSPLHF
TGTGCCAGCAGCTTGAAGGCAGGGGTCCTCTCCTATAATTCACCCCTCCACTTT
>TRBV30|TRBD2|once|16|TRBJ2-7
CAWSSPTSGRNYEQYF
TGTGCCTGGAGTTCCCCGACTAGCGGGAGGAACTACGAGCAGTACTTC
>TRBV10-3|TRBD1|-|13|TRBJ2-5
CAISDRGKETQYF
TGTGCCATCAGTGACAGGGGGAAAGAGACCCAGTACTTC
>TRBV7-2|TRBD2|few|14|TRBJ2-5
CASSFKREGETQYF
TGTGCCAGCAGCTTTAAGCGGGAGGGGGAGACCCAGTACTTC
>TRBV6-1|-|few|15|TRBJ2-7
CASAPSAKSTYEQYF
TGTGCCAGCGCCCCGTCAGCAAAATCAACCTACGAGCAGTACTTC
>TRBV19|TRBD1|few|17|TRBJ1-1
CASSSRQGAFMNTEAFF
TGTGCCAGTAGTTCGAGACAGGGGGCCTTTATGAACACTGAAGCTTTCTTT
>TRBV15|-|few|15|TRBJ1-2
CATSRVIDSNYGYTF
TGTGCCACCAGCAGAGTCATAGACAGCAACTATGGCTACACCTTC
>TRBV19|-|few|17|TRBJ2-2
CASSRKIRGTDTGELFF
TGTGCCAGTAGTCGGAAAATAAGGGGGACGGACACCGGGGAGCTGTTTTTT
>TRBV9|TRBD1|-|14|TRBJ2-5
CASSVDRVEETQYF
TGTGCCAGCAGCGTTGACAGGGTGGAAGAGACCCAGTACTTC